A selection of T cell receptor beta chains follows, all from one sample in a study of Graves' ophthalmopathy and Graves' hyperthyroidism. TCRdb recomputed calls from the multiplex PCR reads with MiXCR, one row per CDR3 protein. The sample yields approximately 410,000 distinct CDR3 sequences, over 15% seen once. Input material: peripheral blood. Receptors were obtained from a woman under 30 with stable Graves' hyperthyroidism. The CDR3 runs from the conserved cysteine through the conserved F or W. Each record gives: D gene, V gene, clone size, J gene, CDR3 protein, CDR3 DNA. The D gene is left open where the match is weak. Size is omitted from some rows. Given values are once, few, many or a class for expanded clones.

>TRBD1|TRBV28|many|TRBJ1-1
CASSYGDRGHNEAFF
TGTGCCAGCAGTTATGGAGACAGGGGGCATAATGAAGCTTTCTTT
>-|TRBV7-9|many|TRBJ2-2
CASSLVTSTGELFF
TGTGCCAGCAGCTTAGTGACGAGCACCGGGGAGCTGTTTTTT
>TRBD1|TRBV19|many|TRBJ1-1
CASINQGGTEAFF
TGTGCCAGTATCAATCAGGGGGGGACTGAAGCTTTCTTT
>TRBD1|TRBV19|-|TRBJ1-5
CASTTTGTGYQPQHF
TGTGCCAGTACAACAACCGGGACAGGGTATCAGCCCCAGCATTTT
>-|TRBV6-5|many|TRBJ1-2
CASRNTVTANYGYTF
TGTGCCAGCAGAAACACCGTAACTGCTAACTATGGCTACACCTTC
>TRBD1|TRBV6-1|-|TRBJ2-2
CASRRGTGGSGTGELFF
TGTGCCAGCAGACGGGGAACAGGGGGCTCGGGCACCGGGGAGCTGTTTTTT
>-|TRBV7-2|many|TRBJ2-5
CASSLVGRQETQYF
TGTGCCAGCAGCTTAGTCGGTCGCCAAGAGACCCAGTACTTC
>-|TRBV11-2|many|TRBJ1-2
CASSLELLGVYGYTF
TGTGCCAGCAGCTTAGAACTGTTAGGGGTTTATGGCTACACCTTC
>TRBD1|TRBV24-1|many|TRBJ1-5
CATSDSGQGHQPQHF
TGTGCCACCAGTGACTCGGGACAGGGACATCAGCCCCAGCATTTT
>TRBD1|TRBV3-1|-|TRBJ2-2
CASSLGTAKDANTGELFF
TGTGCCAGCAGCCTTGGGACAGCTAAAGACGCGAACACCGGGGAGCTGTTTTTT
>-|TRBV6-2/TRBV6-3|many|TRBJ1-1
CASSYGGSGYAAVPYKAFF
TGTGCCAGCAGTTACGGAGGCAGCGGCTACGCTGCGGTTCCATATAAAGCTTTCTTT
>-|TRBV12-3/TRBV12-4|few|TRBJ2-1
CASSLGGRNEQFF
TGTGCCAGCAGTTTAGGGGGGAGGAATGAGCAGTTCTTC
>-|TRBV6-5|many|TRBJ1-1
CASPFWSEICAFF
TGTGCCAGCCCTTTTTGGAGTGAAATCTGTGCTTTCTTT
>TRBD1|TRBV20-1|many|TRBJ2-7
CSATGQVSYEQYF
TGCAGTGCAACTGGACAGGTCTCCTACGAGCAGTACTTC
>-|TRBV5-1|-|TRBJ1-1
CASSLNGENTEAFF
TGCGCCAGCAGCTTAAATGGAGAGAACACTGAAGCTTTCTTT
>-|TRBV29-1|many|TRBJ1-2
CSAPTGYGYTF
TGCAGCGCCCCGACGGGCTATGGCTACACCTTC